The present entry profiles one T cell receptor beta chain with its context. This receptor's antigen is unknown. No qualities accompany the bases; no much larger clone lies one base away. Receptor amplification or capture employed 5' RACE. For sequencing, a NextSeq 500 was employed. To correct for sequencing error and PCR bias, the TCR library protocol tagged individual cDNA molecules with unique molecular identifiers. Sequencing covered both TCR alpha and beta chains, and within each sample the abundances of alpha and beta sequences were tightly co-correlated. The authors' pipeline ran thus. V gene, J gene and CDR3 annotation of TCR sequences was performed with Decombinator V4. TCRs were defined as expanded if a significant change between any two time points was detected under a Poisson model with p below 0.0001. TCR abundances were normalised to the total number of TCRs sequenced in each sample and reported as counts per million. TRAV1-2 paired with TRAJ12, TRAJ20 or TRAJ33 defined MAIT TCRs, while TRAV10 paired with TRAJ18 defined iNKT TCRs. VDJdb, accessed 1 November 2021, was searched for CMV, EBV and SARS-CoV-2 annotated TCRs, excluding TCRs annotated for multiple antigens. TCRdb took the public reads, trimmed them with fastp at Q25, ran MiXCR for clone calling and kept in-frame beta chains. CDR3 protein duplicates are merged, each entry listing the most common genes and DNA. TCRdb's processing, not the study's, gives the V and J calls here. The sample table shows some 35,000 distinct CDR3 sequences, and 6% to 8.5% are seen once. The ten largest make up about 25% of the sample.

CDR1 and CDR2 were assigned from the germline V gene as SQVTM and ANQGSEA. The CDR3 runs 12 amino acids, cysteine and phenylalanine included. CDR3 DNA is the only sequence kept; it has 36 bases, read in frame from the first base. V is shortened by 6 bases, J by 3 bases, and the region joining them spans 11 bases. This entry is derived from a study of early T cells in non-severe SARS-CoV-2 infection (TCRdb year 2021). Describing the broader study: TCR sequencing used bulk RNA from unsorted whole blood, so alpha and beta chains could not be paired.

The research as a whole found: Matching against VDJdb was skewed toward anti-spike CD8 responses, likely underestimated virus-specific expansions, and missed private and CD4 specificities.

Set within a cohort of healthcare workers in London, UK, this nested case-control study involved weekly PCR testing of nasopharyngeal swabs along with blood sampling. Healthcare workers were recruited between 23 and 31 March 2020, during the week of the UK lockdown, and were followed weekly for up to about 15 weeks. The receptor was derived from an adult who was a healthcare worker with PCR-confirmed SARS-CoV-2 infection or an uninfected control (not recorded which). The chain employs TRBV29-1 and TRBJ1-1, with TRBD1 perhaps the D gene, on 6 matching bases. Sequenced material: whole blood, taken at baseline. CDR3 region: CSVGGADTEAFF. The nucleotide sequence reads as follows: TGCAGCGTGGGGGGGGCGGACACTGAAGCTTTCTTT.